Below are 9 T cell receptor beta chains sequenced from a single sample in a study of early T cells in non-severe SARS-CoV-2 infection (dated by TCRdb to the early 2020s). The library was built by means of 5' RACE. Sequenced on a NextSeq 500. In TCRdb, the public reads were trimmed at Q25 with fastp and aligned with MiXCR, with productive beta chains retained. All rows with the same CDR3 protein become a single entry with the most common DNA and genes. The sample records around 53,000 distinct CDR3 sequences, roughly 10% of which are singletons. Approximately 9.1% of the sample comes from the top ten. Sequences were obtained from whole blood. The receptors were gathered from an adult who was a healthcare worker with PCR-confirmed SARS-CoV-2 infection or an uninfected control (not recorded which).

This clonotype was seen ten or more times. The rearrangement uses TRBV27 and TRBJ2-2, with TRBD2 matching over 10 bases. The trim removed 8 bases at V and 1 base at J, leaving 13 bases unmatched. The CDR3 sequence is 18 residues long. Germline-derived CDR1 and CDR2 are MNHEY and SMNVEV (reference sequence). CDR3 DNA: TGTGCCAGCTCCTTCGACCGAGGGACTAGCGAGAACACCGGGGAGCTGTTTTTT. It yields the protein CASSFDRGTSENTGELFF.

V gene TRBV20-1 combines with J gene TRBJ2-1; 7 nucleotides match TRBD2. The junction had 18 bases not matched to a gene; V was cut back by 1 base and J by 9 bases. The CDR3 totals 17 residues. From germline, CDR1 is DFQATT and CDR2 SNEGSKA (reference sequence). Here the CDR3 DNA reads TGCAGTGCTAGAGTGGCCCCTCGGACTAGGGTCAGGCTTGAGCAGTTCTTC. Translated: CSARVAPRTRVRLEQFF.

The chain joins TRBV7-2 to TRBJ1-2; 9 bases are shared with TRBD1. CDR1 SGHTA and CDR2 FQGNSA come from the germline V gene. The CDR3 length is 15 residues. The J segment lost 5 bases and the V segment lost 5 bases, leaving 9 bases of the junction unmatched. In DNA form, the CDR3 reads TGTGCCAGCAGCAGCACCGGGACAGGGATTTATGGCTACACCTTC. Its protein product is CASSSTGTGIYGYTF.

This clonotype was detected only a few times. The rearrangement uses TRBV7-2 and TRBJ2-1; 9 bases align to TRBD2. This CDR3 spans 17 amino acids. With V trimmed by 4 bases and J by 6 bases, 13 bases remained unmatched. The germline V gene encodes CDR1 SGHTA and CDR2 FQGNSA. CDR3 protein: CASSWPPWREGSNEQFF. The CDR3 coding sequence is TGTGCCAGCAGCTGGCCCCCTTGGCGGGAGGGCTCCAATGAGCAGTTCTTC.

In its sample, this clonotype was seen a few times. The V call is TRBV6-2 or TRBV6-3, the J call TRBJ2-1; 13 positions agree with TRBD2. The CDR3 has 20 amino acids. The ends lost 2 bases at V and 4 bases at J; junction bases unmatched: 14. CDR1 is MNHEY and CDR2 is SVGEGT in the germline V gene. In DNA, the CDR3 is TGTGCCAGCAGTTACCAGGGAGGACTAGCGGGAGAGGTGGGATACAATGAGCAGTTCTTC. This translates into CASSYQGGLAGEVGYNEQFF.

The chain recombines TRBV5-1 with TRBJ2-4; TRBD1 matches at 8 bases. The CDR3 covers 16 residues. In germline, CDR1 is SGHRS, CDR2 YFSETQ. V dropped 4 bases and J dropped 0; count of bases not matched to a gene: 6. CDR3 nucleotides: TGCGCCAGCAGCCCAGGACAGGGAGTAGCCAAAAACATTCAGTACTTC. Protein: CASSPGQGVAKNIQYF.

The chain employs TRBV11-2 and TRBJ2-1; 7 bases line up with TRBD2. Germline V lookup: CDR1 SGHAT, CDR2 FQNNGV. The CDR3 has 16 amino acids. Germline trimming cut 1 base from V and 1 base from J; bases unmatched to any gene: 4. The CDR3 spells CASSLVSGGSYNEQFF. Here the CDR3 DNA reads TGTGCCAGCAGCTTAGTGTCCGGGGGGTCCTACAATGAGCAGTTCTTC.

In this sample, this clonotype turned up many times. V is TRBV12-3 or TRBV12-4 and J is TRBJ1-1; D unclear. The germline V and J ends were trimmed by 7 bases and 1 base, with 4 bases remaining between them. CDR3 length equals 11 residues. As DNA, the CDR3 is TGTGCCAGCATCGAGAACACTGAAGCTTTCTTT. It codes for CASIENTEAFF.

This clonotype was seen more than once but under ten times. The V gene is TRBV10-3, the J gene TRBJ2-3; perhaps TRBD2 as D (5 bases). Germline loops: CDR1 ENHRY, CDR2 SYGVKD. V gave up 3 bases and J gave up 0 bases, with 10 bases separating them. The CDR3 contains 15 residues. In DNA form, the CDR3 reads TGTGCCATCAGTGACATCGGGGTTAGCACAGATACGCAGTATTTT. Protein sequence: CAISDIGVSTDTQYF.